This entry describes one T cell receptor (beta chain). Methods used by the authors: It was from reference gene primer amplification that nucleated cell counts were estimated. The protocol was immunoSEQ multiplex PCR, while the TCRdb copy is restricted to in-frame clones and leaves out a portion. Clone size and the V and J calls come from that table; the DNA yielded D and trimming. The table records over 100,000 clones, roughly 83% of them present only once. The source of the sample is a study of blood T cell repertoires in COVID-19. Looking at the study overall: Specimens from acute and convalescent COVID-19 originated in the United States, Italy and Spain. Sample material is recorded as cDNA or gDNA derived from T cells, B-cell-depleted T cells, or PBMCs.

This TCR was recovered from a woman aged 70-85 years with acute or convalescent COVID-19. The sample consisted of peripheral blood.

CDR3 DNA: TGCGCCAGCAGCCCGGAGGGGGCGGAGACCCAGTACTTC. Its translation: CASSPEGAETQYF. The V gene is TRBV5-1, the J gene TRBJ2-5, with D possibly matching TRBD1 (7 bases). With 4 bases removed from V and 5 bases from J, the gap between germline ends came to 12 bases. Germline CDR1 and CDR2: SGHRS and YFSETQ. CDR3 length: 13 amino acids.